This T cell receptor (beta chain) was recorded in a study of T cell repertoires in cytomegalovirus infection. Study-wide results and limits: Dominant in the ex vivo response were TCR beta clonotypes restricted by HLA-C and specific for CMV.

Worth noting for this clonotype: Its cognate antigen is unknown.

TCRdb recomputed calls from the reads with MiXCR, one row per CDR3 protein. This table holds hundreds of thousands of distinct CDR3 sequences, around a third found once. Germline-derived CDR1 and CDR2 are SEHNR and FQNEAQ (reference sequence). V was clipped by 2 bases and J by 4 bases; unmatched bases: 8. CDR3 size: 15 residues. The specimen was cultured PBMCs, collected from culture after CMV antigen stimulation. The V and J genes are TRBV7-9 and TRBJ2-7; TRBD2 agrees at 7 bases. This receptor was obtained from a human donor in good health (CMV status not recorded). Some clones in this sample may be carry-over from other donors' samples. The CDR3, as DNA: TGTGCCAGCAGCTTATGGGCTAGCGGAAAATACGAGCAGTACTTC. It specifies CASSLWASGKYEQYF.